These T cell receptor beta chains were read from a single sample in a study of T-cell reconstitution after alpha-beta-depleted transplantation in children. MiXCR was run by TCRdb on the PCR reads, yielding one entry per CDR3 protein. The sample comprises around 250,000 distinct CDR3 sequences, less than 9% of which are singletons, and less than 8% rests with the top ten. Source: PBMCs, mostly from graft donor cells, taken 180 days after TCRalphabeta/CD19-depleted stem cell transplant. These receptors all stem from a male patient younger than 18 who had a stem cell transplant for acute lymphoblastic leukemia, so the T cells may come from the graft donor. Both conserved end residues are part of each CDR3. The order of the fields is J gene, clone size, V gene, D gene, CDR3 DNA, CDR3 protein. D genes are given only for firm matches. Size tells how often a clone was seen (once, few, many) or the class of an expanded clone, and some rows leave it out.

>TRBJ1-1|many|TRBV12-3/TRBV12-4|-
TGTGCCAGCAGAGCGGGCCTGGGCACTGAAGCTTTCTTT
CASRAGLGTEAFF
>TRBJ2-7|many|TRBV28|TRBD1
TGTGCCAGCAGTTCCACCGGGACAGGGTTGGAGCAGTACTTC
CASSSTGTGLEQYF
>TRBJ2-4|-|TRBV7-9|-
TGTGCCGGCGCCCAGGGGTTGAAAAACATTCAGTACTTC
CAGAQGLKNIQYF
>TRBJ2-2|many|TRBV9|-
TGTGCCAGCAGCGAAAAGAGGTTTAACACCGGGGAGCTGTTTTTT
CASSEKRFNTGELFF
>TRBJ1-6|many|TRBV6-5|-
TGTGCCAGCAGAAACTCCGGTGGTCCCTATTCACCCCTCCACTTT
CASRNSGGPYSPLHF
>TRBJ2-1|many|TRBV7-8|TRBD2
TGTGCCAGCAGCTCTAGCGGGCGCTCCTACAATGAGCAGTTCTTC
CASSSSGRSYNEQFF
>TRBJ1-5|many|TRBV12-5|TRBD1
TGTGCTAGTGGTTTGGTATTGGGACAGCTTAATCAGCCCCAGCATTTT
CASGLVLGQLNQPQHF
>TRBJ2-7|many|TRBV29-1|TRBD1
TGCAGCGTTCAGATGCGTCCGGACAGGGCCTACGAGCAGTACTTC
CSVQMRPDRAYEQYF
>TRBJ2-3|many|TRBV11-2|-
TGTGCCAGCAGCCCCCTTTTAGTCACAGATACGCAGTATTTT
CASSPLLVTDTQYF
>TRBJ1-1|many|TRBV27|-
TGTGCCAGCAGTTCACACCCGACAGGCCAAGCTTTCTTT
CASSSHPTGQAFF
>TRBJ2-7|many|TRBV27|-
TGTGCCAGCAGTTTAGGGTCCCCCTACGAGCAGTACTTC
CASSLGSPYEQYF
>TRBJ2-5|many|TRBV24-1|TRBD2
TGTGCCACCGCCAGGGGGGGACTAGCGGGGCAAGAGACCCAGTACTTC
CATARGGLAGQETQYF
>TRBJ2-5|few|TRBV19|-
TGTGCCAGCTCACGTTGGCAAGAGACCCAGTACTTC
CASSRWQETQYF
>TRBJ2-7|many|TRBV28|-
TGTGCCAGCAGTTTCAGGACATCTGAGCAGTACTTC
CASSFRTSEQYF
>TRBJ2-4|many|TRBV29-1|TRBD2
TGCAGCGTTGAATTTATAGGGACTAGCGGGAGTGGTCAGTACTTC
CSVEFIGTSGSGQYF
>TRBJ1-6|many|TRBV7-2|TRBD1
TGTGCCAGCAGCTTAGAGGGGGGACAGGGAAATTCACCCCTCCACTTT
CASSLEGGQGNSPLHF
>TRBJ2-6|many|TRBV10-3|-
TGTGCCATCAGTGAAAAACAGACCCCAGTCGTCCTGACTTTC
CAISEKQTPVVLTF
>TRBJ1-1|many|TRBV4-2|-
TGTGCCAGCAGCCATGACACTGAAGCTTTCTTT
CASSHDTEAFF
>TRBJ2-5|many|TRBV6-5|-
TGTGCCAGCAGTTACCTTCGAGGGGTTGGGGGACCTCCGGAGACCCAGTACTTC
CASSYLRGVGGPPETQYF
>TRBJ2-5|few|TRBV20-1|TRBD2
TGCAGTGCTAGAGACCCGACTAGCGGGAGGATAGAGACCCAGTACTTC
CSARDPTSGRIETQYF
>TRBJ2-1|-|TRBV20-1|TRBD2
TGCAGTGCTTCCCGACCCTTAGCGGGGGGGAATGACCAGTTCTTC
CSASRPLAGGNDQFF
>TRBJ2-7|few|TRBV18|-
TGTGCCAGCTCGCCTAGTCAAGGGTCCTACGAGCAGTACTTC
CASSPSQGSYEQYF
>TRBJ1-1|many|TRBV20-1|-
TGCAGTGCTTATTCGGAGAACACTGAAGCTTTCTTT
CSAYSENTEAFF
>TRBJ2-7|-|TRBV6-5|-
TGTGCCAGCAGTTTGCAGGCGCACACCTACGAGCAGTACTTC
CASSLQAHTYEQYF
>TRBJ1-1|many|TRBV7-9|TRBD1
TGTGCCAGCAGCGCCGGACAGGTGGCTGAAGCTTTCTTT
CASSAGQVAEAFF
>TRBJ2-7|many|TRBV20-1|TRBD1
TGCAGTGCTAGAGACCGGACAGGGACCTACGAGCAGTACTTC
CSARDRTGTYEQYF
>TRBJ2-7|many|TRBV5-6|-
TGTGCCAGCAGCTGGGGGGACTTTTACGAGCAGTACTTC
CASSWGDFYEQYF
>TRBJ2-1|many|TRBV29-1|-
TGCAGCGTTGAAGAGAGGAGGAATGAGCAGTTCTTC
CSVEERRNEQFF
>TRBJ2-5|many|TRBV9|TRBD1
TGTGCCAGCAGCCTAAACCCACAGGGGCTGGGGGAGACCCAGTACTTC
CASSLNPQGLGETQYF
>TRBJ1-3|-|TRBV2|-
TGTGCCACCCTCGGACGGAGGGACGTTGGAAACACCATATATTTT
CATLGRRDVGNTIYF